The source of this T cell receptor (beta chain) is a study of cytomegalovirus exposure and HLA in healthy donors. The study, taken as a whole, reports: Sequencing likely generated an artifact that appeared as a cluster of highly shared sequence variants.

As regards this clone: Its specificity is unknown.

PCR used 60 Vbeta primers and 13 Jbeta primers. Sequenced by immunoSEQ multiplex PCR; TCRdb stores in-frame clones only, minus some. Among about 97,000 clones, 60% to 80% were seen once, and the ten largest hold around a tenth. Germline loops: CDR1 ENHRY, CDR2 SYGVKD. This CDR3 is built from 12 residues. V was shortened by 11 bases and J by 4 bases, with 14 bases between the two germline ends. This TCR derives from a male donor in good health and CMV-seropositive. This chain joins TRBV10-3 and TRBJ1-1; tentatively, D is TRBD1 (5 bases). The sample was PBMCs. This CDR3 is CAPGPRSTEAFF. Here the CDR3 DNA reads TGTGCCCCAGGGCCCCGGAGCACTGAAGCTTTCTTT.